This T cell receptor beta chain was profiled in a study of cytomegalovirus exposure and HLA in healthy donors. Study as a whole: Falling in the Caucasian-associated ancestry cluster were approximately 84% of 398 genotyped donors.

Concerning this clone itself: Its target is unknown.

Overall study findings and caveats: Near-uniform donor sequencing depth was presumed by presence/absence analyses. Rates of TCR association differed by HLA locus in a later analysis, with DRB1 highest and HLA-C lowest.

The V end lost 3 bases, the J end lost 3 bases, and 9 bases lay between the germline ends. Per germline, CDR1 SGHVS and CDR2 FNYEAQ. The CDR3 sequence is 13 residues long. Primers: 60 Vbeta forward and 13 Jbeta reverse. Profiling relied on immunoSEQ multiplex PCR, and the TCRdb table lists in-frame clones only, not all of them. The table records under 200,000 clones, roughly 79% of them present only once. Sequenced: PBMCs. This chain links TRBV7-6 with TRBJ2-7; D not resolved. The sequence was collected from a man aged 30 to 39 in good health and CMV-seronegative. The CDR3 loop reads CASSFSTSYEQYF. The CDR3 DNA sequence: TGTGCCAGCAGCTTTTCCACAAGCTACGAGCAGTACTTC.